The entry below gives a single TCR beta chain sequence along with its context. In the same sample, other DNA sequences code for this CDR3. This entry is derived from a study of shared clonotypes between healthy human individuals. The germline CDR1 and CDR2 sequences are MNHNS and SASEGT. The V end lost 2 bases, the J end lost 0 bases, and 7 bases lay between the germline ends. This CDR3 has 14 amino acids. Naive CD8 cells comprised CD45RO-negative, CCR7-positively selected cells, excluding terminally differentiated effector memory CD45RA+ cells. Donors were healthy HIV-negative adults without recent acute infections or vaccinations. The protocol was immunoSEQ multiplex PCR, while the TCRdb copy is restricted to in-frame clones and leaves out a portion. The sample yields more than 2 million clones, about 95% seen once.

The rearrangement joins TRBV6-1 to TRBJ1-1; D uncertain. The sample taken for sequencing was naive CD8+ T cells sorted from blood. This receptor was identified in a young man in good health. The chain's CDR3 is CASSEWEVNTEAFF. For the CDR3, the DNA is TGTGCCAGCAGTGAATGGGAGGTGAACACTGAAGCTTTCTTT.